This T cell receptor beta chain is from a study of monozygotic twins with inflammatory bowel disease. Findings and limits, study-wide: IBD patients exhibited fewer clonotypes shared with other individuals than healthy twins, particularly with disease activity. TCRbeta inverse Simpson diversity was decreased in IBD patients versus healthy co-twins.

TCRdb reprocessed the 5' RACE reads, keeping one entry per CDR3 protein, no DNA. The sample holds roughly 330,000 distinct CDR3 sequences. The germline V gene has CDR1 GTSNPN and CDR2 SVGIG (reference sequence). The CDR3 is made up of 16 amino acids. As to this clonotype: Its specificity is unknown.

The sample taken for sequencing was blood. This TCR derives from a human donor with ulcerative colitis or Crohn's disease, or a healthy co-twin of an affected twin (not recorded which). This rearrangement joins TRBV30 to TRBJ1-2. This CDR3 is CAWSASYVALPYGYTF.